The table lists the clone carrying this TCR beta chain with a few counts. Its matching antigen is unknown. The V end was cut by 0 bases, the J end by 4 bases, with 16 bases between. The germline V gene has CDR1 SGHRS and CDR2 YFSETQ. The CDR3 has 16 residues. The record originates from a study of response to subunit inactivated influenza vaccine. Study observations and caveats: Authors suggested that a seasonal influenza vaccination recruits few new T cells each time.

TCRdb re-called the RT-PCR reads through MiXCR, storing one row per CDR3 protein. The sample holds under 750,000 distinct CDR3 sequences, around 11% seen once. V is TRBV5-1 and J is TRBJ2-5; D not certain. The sequence derives from a man aged 45 to 65 who received an inactivated influenza vaccine. The sequences come from PBMCs from blood, collected on the day of vaccination. The DNA of the CDR3 is TGCGCCAGCAGCTTGGCCGACTTGAGGTCGTCAGAGACCCAGTACTTC. Translation gives CASSLADLRSSETQYF.